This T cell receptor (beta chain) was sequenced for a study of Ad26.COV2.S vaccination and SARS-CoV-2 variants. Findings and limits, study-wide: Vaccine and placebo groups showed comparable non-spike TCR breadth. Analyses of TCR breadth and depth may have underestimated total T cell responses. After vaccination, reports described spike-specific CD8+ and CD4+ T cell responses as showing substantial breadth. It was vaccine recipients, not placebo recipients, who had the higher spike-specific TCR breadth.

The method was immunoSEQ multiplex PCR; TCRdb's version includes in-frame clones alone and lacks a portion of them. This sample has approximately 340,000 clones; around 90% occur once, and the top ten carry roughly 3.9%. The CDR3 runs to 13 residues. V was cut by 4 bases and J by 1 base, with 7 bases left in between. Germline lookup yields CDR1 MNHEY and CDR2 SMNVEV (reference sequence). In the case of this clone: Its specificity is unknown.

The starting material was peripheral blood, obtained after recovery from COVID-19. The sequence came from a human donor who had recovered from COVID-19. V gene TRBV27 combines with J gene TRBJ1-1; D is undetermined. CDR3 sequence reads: CASSSDTNTEAFF. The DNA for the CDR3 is TGTGCCAGCAGTTCAGACACGAACACTGAAGCTTTCTTT.